These 5 T cell receptor beta chains originate from one sample sequenced in a study of CD8 T cells in ankylosing spondylitis. Study results and caveats: Blood of patients with ankylosing spondylitis appeared to be characterized by a TCR beta motif of several highly homologous variants.

For these receptors, no antigen is known. TCRdb re-called the 5' RACE reads through MiXCR, storing one row per CDR3 protein. The sample holds some 140,000 distinct CDR3 sequences, 15% to 20% seen once. Source material: blood, either unsorted or a sorted T cell fraction (not recorded which). All receptors derive from a male donor with ankylosing spondylitis.

This clonotype was counted a few times. The chain is built from TRBV2 and TRBJ2-2; D is possibly TRBD1 (6 bases). This CDR3 is 16 amino acids long. The V gene's germline CDR1 is SNHLY and CDR2 FYNNEI. The V end was cut by 5 bases, the J end by 0 bases, with 13 bases between. The DNA of the CDR3 is TGTGCCAGCAGTTCGCCGGGACAAGCGAACACCGGGGAGCTGTTTTTT. Translating it yields CASSSPGQANTGELFF.

This clonotype has just a few counts. The V call is TRBV12-3 or TRBV12-4, the J call TRBJ2-2, with 7 positions matching TRBD2. J was trimmed by 1 base and V by 6 bases; bases with no gene match: 11. The length of the CDR3 is 17 residues. This CDR3 is CASRGLGEGRNTGELFF. The DNA for the CDR3 is TGTGCCAGCAGGGGACTGGGGGAGGGTAGGAACACCGGGGAGCTGTTTTTT.

J is TRBJ2-7 and V is TRBV19; no firm D call. The germline V gene encodes CDR1 LNHDA and CDR2 SQIVND (reference sequence). Between the trimmed V and J ends, which lost 5 bases and 4 bases, there was a span of 15 bases. This CDR3 has 14 amino acids. The CDR3 DNA follows: TGTGCCAGTAGTCGGATCCCGTCGATTTACGAGCAGTACTTC. This sequence encodes CASSRIPSIYEQYF. The full variable domain, with the rest looked up from reference TRBV19 and TRBJ2-7, is DGGITQSPKYLFRKEGQNVTLSCEQNLNHDAMYWYRQDPGQGLRLIYYSQIVNDFQKGDIAEGYSVSREKKESFPLTVTSAQKNPTAFYLCASSRIPSIYEQYFGPGTRLTVT.

The table lists this clonotype with a few counts. The chain employs TRBV7-9 and TRBJ2-7, with D maybe TRBD1 (6 bases). V lost 5 bases to trimming and J lost 0 bases, with 14 bases between them. CDR1 and CDR2 from the germline V gene are SEHNR and FQNEAQ (reference sequence). This CDR3 region has 15 residues. DNA for the CDR3: TGTGCCAGCAGCACCTGGACAGAAAGCTCCTACGAGCAGTACTTC. As protein: CASSTWTESSYEQYF.

This clonotype was seen many times. V usage is TRBV5-1 and J usage is TRBJ2-2; D uncertain. The V gene lost 0 bases and the J gene lost 4 bases, with 10 bases spanning the gap. CDR3 size: 15 residues. Germline V lookup: CDR1 SGHRS, CDR2 YFSETQ. CDR3 DNA: TGCGCCAGCAGCTTGGAGGGCAGACTCACCGGGGAGCTGTTTTTT. It is translated as CASSLEGRLTGELFF.